The entry below gives a single TCR beta chain sequence along with its context. This CDR3 region has 15 residues. Investigators made cDNA in eight separate reactions per sample. TCRdb re-called the 5' RACE reads and catalogs CDR3 proteins one per entry, DNA excluded. In total, the table holds more than 300,000 distinct CDR3 sequences. The data belong to a study of monozygotic twins with inflammatory bowel disease. J is TRBJ2-1 and V is TRBV12-3 or TRBV12-4; no DNA is available, so the TRBD1 call from TCRdb remains unchecked. This TCR derives from a human donor with ulcerative colitis or Crohn's disease, or a healthy co-twin of an affected twin (not recorded which). Sequenced material: blood. This CDR3 is CASHRNRGAYNEQFF.